The following is a T cell receptor beta chain sequence with its context. Clones were read by immunoSEQ multiplex PCR, and TCRdb kept only the in-frame ones, dropping some. The sample holds approximately 200,000 clones, about 87% seen once. Ages ranged from about 18 to 89 years, with residence in about two dozen US areas. Assignment of participants to cohorts was predicated upon participant-reported clinical history. The CDR3 is made up of 14 amino acids. The V end lost 5 bases, the J end lost 5 bases, and 16 bases lay between the germline ends. Germline-derived CDR1 and CDR2 are SQVTM and ANQGSEA. The data stem from a study of blood T cell repertoires in COVID-19. Background on the study: Samples representing acute and convalescent COVID-19 were sourced from the United States, Italy and Spain. PBMCs, B-cell-depleted T cells, or T cells provided the cDNA or gDNA that made up the material.

This receptor was taken from a man aged 25-45 years who had recovered from COVID-19. Sequencing input: PBMCs or T cells enriched from blood (not recorded which). The J gene is TRBJ2-1, the V gene TRBV29-1; D is possibly TRBD1 (6 bases). Here the CDR3 DNA reads TGCAGCGTTACAGACAGGACCCCTGACAATGAGCAGTTCTTC. This gives the protein CSVTDRTPDNEQFF.